Listed below are T cell receptor beta chains from one sample, sequenced in a study of OX40 agonist ivuxolimab in advanced cancers. Some clones are missing from TCRdb's copy, which holds only in-frame ones; the method was immunoSEQ multiplex PCR. The data hold over 45,000 clones, with approximately 90% observed a single time. The sample consisted of CD4+ or CD8+ T cells sorted from blood, taken in a trial of the OX40 agonist ivuxolimab. All receptors derive from an adult with an advanced solid tumor such as melanoma, head and neck, liver or kidney cancer. Each CDR3 is given with its conserved first and last residue.

V gene	J gene	CDR3 protein
TRBV28	TRBJ2-7	CASSLSGSAYEQYF
TRBV5-8	TRBJ1-2	CASSLGTGGIAYGYTF
TRBV7-9	TRBJ2-7	CASSPGQVEQYF
TRBV5-6	TRBJ1-5	CASSYGTGLQPQHF
TRBV7-8	TRBJ2-7	CASSSTTGVSAYEQYF
TRBV5-6	TRBJ2-7	CASSLGLQGAYEQYF
TRBV4-1	TRBJ2-7	CASSPGTSGVYEQYF
TRBV7-6	TRBJ1-4	CASRPNFGPNEKLFF
TRBV5-6	TRBJ1-2	CASSLSPGTGKAGYTF
TRBV9	TRBJ2-3	CASSVGQDTQYF
TRBV7-8	TRBJ2-7	CASSSRLGLAGGNEQYF
TRBV19	TRBJ1-1	CASSLGATEAFF
TRBV5-4	TRBJ2-1	CASSLAGGGDEQFF
TRBV7-9	TRBJ1-4	CASSLSGAGEKLFF
TRBV7-2	TRBJ1-4	CASSLGETGINEKLFF
TRBV6-5	TRBJ1-4	CASSSGYRGEKLFF
TRBV5-4	TRBJ1-1	CASSSSETGPPEAFF
TRBV4-1	TRBJ1-1	CASSQILGGENTEAFF
TRBV13	TRBJ2-3	CASSLGVGAGQYF
TRBV27	TRBJ1-5	CASSLGPYGQPQHF
TRBV5-4	TRBJ2-5	CASSPARGGQETQYF
TRBV29-1	TRBJ2-5	CSVDPEGGETQYF
TRBV7-9	TRBJ2-7	CASSLDVGRVGSYEQYF
TRBV5-1	TRBJ2-7	CASRFGQGAESEQYF